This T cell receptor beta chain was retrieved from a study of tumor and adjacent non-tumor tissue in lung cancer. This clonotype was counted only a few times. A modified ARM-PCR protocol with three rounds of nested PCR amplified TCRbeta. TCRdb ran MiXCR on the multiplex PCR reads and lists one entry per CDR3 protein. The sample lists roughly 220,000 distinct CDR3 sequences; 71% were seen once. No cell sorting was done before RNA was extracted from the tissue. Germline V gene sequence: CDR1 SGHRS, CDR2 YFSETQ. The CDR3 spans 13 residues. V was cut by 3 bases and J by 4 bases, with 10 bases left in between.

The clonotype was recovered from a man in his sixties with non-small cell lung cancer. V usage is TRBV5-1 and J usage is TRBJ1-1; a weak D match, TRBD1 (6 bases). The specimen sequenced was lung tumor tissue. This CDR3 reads CASSSQGITEAFF. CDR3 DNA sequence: TGCGCCAGCAGCTCGCAGGGGATCACTGAAGCTTTCTTT.